The 28 T cell receptor beta chains listed next were all sequenced from one sample in a study of radiation and T cells in renal cell carcinoma. Time point reported: baseline pretreatment blood. Described treatment: 15 Gy SBRT to primary tumor, nephrectomy 4 weeks later. The data were produced by immunoSEQ multiplex PCR, yet TCRdb's version contains in-frame clones alone and is incomplete. The sample carries about 91,000 clones, about four fifths recorded once. The sequences come from blood, collected from a patient whose treatment included radiotherapy and nephrectomy. These receptors were collected from a man in his sixties with renal cell carcinoma.

The chain has TRBV6-1 and TRBJ1-4, with D uncertain. V dropped 1 base and J dropped 5 bases, with 14 bases sitting between them. This CDR3 has 16 residues. The V gene's germline CDR1 is MNHNS and CDR2 SASEGT. Written as DNA, the CDR3 is TGTGCCAGCAGTGAAGGATGGGAAGAGTTGAATGAAAAACTGTTTTTT. Translating it yields CASSEGWEELNEKLFF.

V gene TRBV7-2 combines with J gene TRBJ2-2; TRBD2 matches at 13 bases. The CDR3 runs to 18 residues. With V trimmed by 2 bases and J by 7 bases, 10 bases remained unmatched. Per the germline V gene, CDR1 is SGHTA and CDR2 is FQGNSA. CDR3 sequence (DNA): TGTGCCAGCAGCTTACCCGGACTAGCGGGAGAATGGATCGGGGAGCTGTTTTTT. It codes for CASSLPGLAGEWIGELFF.

The CDR3 sequence is CASSPPGPGPGANVLTF. The CDR3 DNA is TGTGCCAGCTCACCACCTGGGCCCGGCCCTGGGGCCAACGTCCTGACTTTC. This sequence joins TRBV18 and TRBJ2-6, with D hard to call. Per the germline V gene, CDR1 is KGHSH and CDR2 is LQKENI. The CDR3 contains 17 residues. V was pared by 0 bases and J by 2 bases, with 11 bases between.

This clone has just one count. This chain connects TRBV5-4 to TRBJ2-1, with TRBD2 identical over 8 bases. The CDR3 loop spans 17 amino acids. Losses at the gene ends were 3 bases for V and 5 bases for J; bases not matched to a gene: 13. The germline V gene encodes CDR1 SGHNT and CDR2 YYREEE (reference sequence). For the CDR3, the DNA is TGTGCCAGCAGCTATTTAGCGGGAACTCTGCCGCACAATGAGCAGTTCTTC. The encoded protein is CASSYLAGTLPHNEQFF.

The chain combines TRBV6-4 with TRBJ1-1; D unclear. This CDR3 has 14 amino acids. Trimming took 6 bases from V and 6 from J, leaving 17 bases between them. Germline assignment: CDR1 MRHNA and CDR2 SNTAGT. The CDR3, as DNA: TGTGCCAGCAGCCCGACGGGTCGGAGGGCTGAAGCTTTCTTT. Amino acids: CASSPTGRRAEAFF.

V is TRBV7-9 and J is TRBJ2-7; D gene unclear. V lost 3 bases and J lost 0, with 9 bases in between. Germline-derived CDR1 and CDR2 are SEHNR and FQNEAQ (reference sequence). The CDR3 length is 14 residues. CDR3 amino acids: CASSFAVGSYEQYF. For the CDR3, the DNA is TGTGCCAGCAGCTTCGCAGTTGGCTCCTACGAGCAGTACTTC.

This clone was detected a few times. The chain uses TRBV4-1 and TRBJ2-5; either TRBD1 or TRBD2 may fit D (5 bases each). CDR3 length equals 15 residues. The germline V gene has CDR1 MGHRA and CDR2 YSYEKL. Trimming removed 4 bases at V and 5 bases at J, with 17 bases between. CDR3 sequence (DNA): TGCGCCAGCAGCCCGATTACCTCCGGGACCGAGACCCAGTACTTC. Amino acids: CASSPITSGTETQYF.

The chain uses TRBV10-3 and TRBJ2-1, with D perhaps being TRBD1 or TRBD2 (5 bases each). Germline-derived CDR1 and CDR2 are ENHRY and SYGVKD. V lost 9 bases to trimming and J lost 5 bases, with 14 bases between them. The CDR3 is 13 amino acids. The CDR3 coding sequence is TGTGCCATTAACCGGGACCCTGACAATGAGCAGTTCTTC. It specifies CAINRDPDNEQFF.

This clone has a single count. The V call is TRBV9, the J call TRBJ1-4, with 7 bases aligning to TRBD1. The CDR3 is 15 residues long. The ends lost 0 bases at V and 5 bases at J; junction bases unmatched: 4. Per the germline V gene, CDR1 is SGDLS and CDR2 is YYNGEE. CDR3 sequence: CASSVGQGLNEKLFF. The CDR3, as DNA: TGTGCCAGCAGCGTAGGACAGGGTCTAAATGAAAAACTGTTTTTT.

J is TRBJ2-1 and V is TRBV7-2; D not resolved. The CDR3 is made up of 12 amino acids. V shed 1 base and J shed 4 bases, with 2 bases lying between them. Germline CDR1 is SGHTA and CDR2 is FQGNSA. CDR3 region: CASSLGYNEQFF. For the CDR3, the DNA is TGTGCCAGCAGCTTAGGATACAATGAGCAGTTCTTC.

V is TRBV5-1 and J is TRBJ2-1, with 8 bases fitting TRBD2. Unmatched junction bases numbered 21, after V lost 1 base and J lost 15 bases. CDR1 is SGHRS, CDR2 YFSETQ, per germline. The CDR3 consists of 17 residues. The CDR3 DNA is TGCGCCAGCAGCTTGCGGGGGCCCACGGTTTTGCGGGAGGTCTTGTTCTTC. It encodes CASSLRGPTVLREVLFF.

This clone was counted between two and nine times. The chain is built from TRBV6-5 and TRBJ1-1, with a tentative D call TRBD1 (5 bases). V lost 6 bases and J lost 10, with 18 bases in between. Per germline, CDR1 MNHEY and CDR2 SVGAGI. CDR3 length: 13 amino acids. CDR3 region: CASSRKPPRGAFF. Written as DNA, the CDR3 is TGTGCCAGCAGCCGTAAGCCTCCTAGGGGAGCTTTCTTT.

J is TRBJ2-7 and V is TRBV7-9; tentatively, D is TRBD2 (5 bases). The CDR3 extends over 13 amino acids. Deletions cut 5 bases from V and 3 bases from J, with 11 bases between. Per germline, CDR1 SEHNR and CDR2 FQNEAQ (reference sequence). CDR3 nucleotide sequence: TGTGCCAGCAGCCGCCGAGGGAGCTACGAGCAGTACTTC. It is translated as CASSRRGSYEQYF.

J is TRBJ2-5 and V is TRBV5-6; 9 nucleotides line up with TRBD2. V trimming: 4 bases; J trimming: 5 bases; junction bases outside the gene matches: 6. This CDR3 comprises 14 residues. Germline loops: CDR1 SGHDT, CDR2 YYEEEE. For the CDR3, the DNA is TGTGCCAGCAGCCCGATAGCGGGGGAGGAGACCCAGTACTTC. Encoded protein: CASSPIAGEETQYF.

The sample holds one count of this clone. V gene TRBV5-1 combines with J gene TRBJ2-1, with D unresolved. There are 13 residues in the CDR3. Trimming pared 0 bases from V and 11 bases from J, leaving 12 bases between. CDR1 and CDR2 (germline): SGHRS, YFSETQ. CDR3 nucleotides: TGCGCCAGCAGCTTGGCGCCAGAAGACCAGCAGTTCTTC. This sequence encodes CASSLAPEDQQFF.

As regards this clone: The junction and the germline gene differ at one end; a read error may be behind it. V and J are TRBV29-1 and TRBJ2-7; the D gene could be TRBD1 or TRBD2 (5 bases each). The CDR3 covers 15 residues. From germline, CDR1 is SQVTM and CDR2 ANQGSEA. The CDR3 bases are TGCAGCGCTGAAGGGGACCGCAGTTCGGATTACGAGCAGTACTTC. Translation: CSAEGDRSSDYEQYF.

The gene calls are TRBV7-2 and TRBJ2-7; the match to TRBD2 covers 7 bases. CDR3 size: 12 residues. V lost 8 bases to trimming and J lost 0 bases; unmatched junction nucleotides: 1. Germline CDR1 SGHTA, CDR2 FQGNSA. CDR3 in amino acids: CASGGVSYEQYF. The CDR3 DNA sequence: TGTGCCAGCGGGGGGGTCTCCTACGAGCAGTACTTC.

This sequence joins TRBV5-1 and TRBJ2-3, with 9 bases aligning to TRBD1. CDR3 length: 16 residues. Germline V CDR1 and CDR2: SGHRS, YFSETQ. V was clipped by 0 bases and J by 1 base; unmatched bases: 3. The CDR3 is CASSLARDRGTDTQYF. Here the CDR3 DNA reads TGCGCCAGCAGCTTGGCGAGGGACAGGGGCACAGATACGCAGTATTTT. Variable domain in full (rest from reference TRBV5-1 and TRBJ2-3): KAGVTQTPRYLIKTRGQQVTLSCSPISGHRSVSWYQQTPGQGLQFLFEYFSETQRNKGNFPGRFSGRQFSNSRSEMNVSTLELGDSALYLCASSLARDRGTDTQYFGPGTRLTVL.

The CDR3 nucleotides read TGCGCCAGCAGCCAAGAACTTATCAATGAGCAGTTCTTC. Translation gives CASSQELINEQFF. The chain couples TRBV4-3 to TRBJ2-1; no firm D call. The CDR3 is made up of 13 amino acids. Trimming removed 0 bases at V and 6 bases at J, with 6 bases between. The V gene's germline CDR1 is LGHNA and CDR2 YSLEER.

The chain uses TRBV19 and TRBJ2-7; TRBD1 aligns across 8 bases. Germline CDR1 LNHDA, CDR2 SQIVND (reference sequence). V gave up 4 bases and J gave up 0 bases; unmatched junction bases: 2. This CDR3 has 14 residues. The CDR3 sequence is CASSTGGSSYEQYF. Here the CDR3 DNA reads TGTGCCAGTAGTACAGGGGGCTCCTCCTACGAGCAGTACTTC.

The chain couples TRBV7-8 to TRBJ2-7; 10 nucleotides agree with TRBD2. CDR3 length: 15 residues. Trimming took 2 bases from V and 2 from J; bases not matched to a gene: 3. Germline assignment: CDR1 SGHVS and CDR2 FQNEAQ. The CDR3 nucleotides are TGTGCCAGCAGCTTAAGCGGGAGGGCTACCTACGAGCAGTACTTC. This sequence encodes CASSLSGRATYEQYF. Full variable domain (rest looked up from reference TRBV7-8 and TRBJ2-7): GAGVSQSPRYKVAKRGQDVALRCDPISGHVSLFWYQQALGQGPEFLTYFQNEAQLDKSGLPSDRFFAERPEGSVSTLKIQRTQQEDSAVYLCASSLSGRATYEQYFGPGTRLTVT.

The chain employs TRBV10-2 and TRBJ2-5; 13 bases fit TRBD2. J gave up 0 bases and V 4 bases, and 11 bases lay outside the gene matches. CDR3 length: 19 residues. CDR1 and CDR2 from the germline V gene are WSHSY and SAAADI. The DNA of the CDR3 is TGCGCCAGCAGTGCGCGGGCGGGGGGGACTAGCGGGGACCAAGAGACCCAGTACTTC. This translates into CASSARAGGTSGDQETQYF.

The V and J genes are TRBV2 and TRBJ1-1; D possibly corresponds to TRBD1 (5 bases). The CDR3 is 14 residues long. In germline, CDR1 is SNHLY, CDR2 FYNNEI. Trimming removed 6 bases from V and 8 bases from J, with 19 bases in between. CDR3 region: CASSSSGRNGEAFF. The CDR3 nucleotides read TGTGCCAGCAGCAGTTCAGGGAGGAATGGGGAAGCTTTCTTT. Complete variable domain (other parts from reference TRBV2 and TRBJ1-1): EPEVTQTPSHQVTQMGQEVILRCVPISNHLYFYWYRQILGQKVEFLVSFYNNEISEKSEIFDDQFSVERPDGSNFTLKIRSTKLEDSAMYFCASSSSGRNGEAFFGQGTRLTVV.

The chain links TRBV7-2 to TRBJ1-5; TRBD1 matches 8 bases. V dropped 1 base and J dropped 6; count of bases not matched to a gene: 8. Looked up from germline, CDR1 is SGHTA and CDR2 is FQGNSA. The CDR3 runs 16 residues. CDR3 amino acids: CASSLGTGSTTQPQHF. The CDR3 DNA follows: TGTGCCAGCAGCTTAGGGACAGGGAGTACAACTCAGCCCCAGCATTTT.

This chain joins TRBV5-1 and TRBJ2-3; weak D call: TRBD2 (5 bases). The CDR3 spans 14 residues. Trimming shortened V by 7 bases and J by 3 bases, and 15 bases separated the two germline ends. The V gene's germline CDR1 is SGHRS and CDR2 YFSETQ. The CDR3 coding sequence is TGCGCCAGCTCCTCTAGCAGCCAAACAGATACGCAGTATTTT. Translation: CASSSSSQTDTQYF.

The chain links TRBV28 to TRBJ1-5; 9 nucleotides match TRBD1. J lost 4 bases, V lost 6 bases, and 10 bases had no gene match. Germline-derived CDR1 and CDR2 are MDHEN and SYDVKM. This CDR3 has 16 amino acids. The CDR3 nucleotides are TGTGCCAGCAGGGAACGGGGACAGGGAGATAATCAGCCCCAGCATTTT. Protein product: CASRERGQGDNQPQHF.

The J gene is TRBJ2-1, the V gene TRBV10-1, with D uncertain. This CDR3 contains 12 residues. CDR1 WNHNN and CDR2 SYGVQD come from the germline V gene (reference sequence). Trimming removed 4 bases from V and 6 bases from J, with 7 bases in between. CDR3 region: CASSGPPNEQFF. CDR3 coding DNA: TGCGCCAGCAGTGGCCCCCCCAATGAGCAGTTCTTC.

This clone was detected only a few times. This CDR3 is CASSLEAGTAYEQYF. The CDR3 bases are TGTGCCAGCAGCTTGGAGGCGGGGACCGCCTACGAGCAGTACTTC. This chain links TRBV5-5 with TRBJ2-7; the D gene is possibly TRBD2 (6 bases). The germline V gene encodes CDR1 SGHKS and CDR2 YYEKEE (reference sequence). The CDR3 extends over 15 amino acids. The ends were cut back, 0 bases at V and 2 bases at J, with 12 bases in the middle.